Here is one T cell receptor (beta chain) with its context. The antigen is undetermined. The sample originates from a study of memory CD4+ T cells and cytomegalovirus serostatus. General study findings and limits: Median bootstrapped AUC for CMV status was about 0.94 originally, 0.75 to 0.91 US-trained.

The sort gate was single viable CD3+CD4+CD8-CD45RO+ cells for memory CD4+ T cells. Positive selection with CD4 microbeads enriched total CD4+ T cells. Profiled with immunoSEQ multiplex PCR; TCRdb holds only in-frame clones, not every one. Altogether about 82,000 clones are present, around 80% being singletons, with the ten largest covering 0.78%. Germline V gives CDR1 SGDLS, CDR2 YYNGEE. J lost 2 bases, V lost 0 bases, and 4 bases had no gene match. The CDR3 length is 16 residues. The chain has TRBV9 and TRBJ2-1; 8 nucleotides align to TRBD1. Sequencing input: memory CD4+ T cells from blood. The receptor was derived from an adult in good health and CMV-seronegative. The DNA of the CDR3 is TGTGCCAGCAGCGTAGCTCCACAGGGGGCCTACAATGAGCAGTTCTTC. It encodes CASSVAPQGAYNEQFF.